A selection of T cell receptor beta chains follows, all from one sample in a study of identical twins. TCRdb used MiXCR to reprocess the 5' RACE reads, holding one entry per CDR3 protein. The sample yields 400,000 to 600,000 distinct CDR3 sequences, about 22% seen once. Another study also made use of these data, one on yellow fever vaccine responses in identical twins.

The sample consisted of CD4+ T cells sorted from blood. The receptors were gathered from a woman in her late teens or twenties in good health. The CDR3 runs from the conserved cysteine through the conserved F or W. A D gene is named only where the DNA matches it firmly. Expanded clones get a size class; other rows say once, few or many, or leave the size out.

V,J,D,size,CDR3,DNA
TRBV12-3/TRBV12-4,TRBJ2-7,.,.,CASSLNYRFGWQYF,TGTGCCAGCAGTTTAAATTATCGGTTCGGATGGCAGTACTTC
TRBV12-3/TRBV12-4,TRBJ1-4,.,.,CASASQTAYREKLFF,TGTGCCAGCGCATCCCAGACAGCGTACCGTGAAAAACTGTTTTTT
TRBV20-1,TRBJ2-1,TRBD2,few,CSAPPTSGGYSYNEQFF,TGCAGTGCCCCCCCGACTAGCGGGGGATACTCCTACAATGAGCAGTTCTTC
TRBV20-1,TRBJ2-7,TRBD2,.,CSALAGLSYEQYF,TGCAGTGCACTAGCGGGCCTTTCCTACGAGCAGTACTTC
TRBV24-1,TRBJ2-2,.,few,CATSDLGRGRTGELFF,TGTGCCACCAGTGATTTGGGGAGAGGGAGGACCGGGGAGCTGTTTTTT
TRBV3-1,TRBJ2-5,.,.,CASSSRLEGETQYF,TGTGCCAGCAGCTCAAGACTCGAAGGAGAGACCCAGTACTTC
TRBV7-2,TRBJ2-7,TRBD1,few,CASSMPGQVSYEQYF,TGTGCCAGCAGCATGCCGGGACAGGTATCCTACGAGCAGTACTTC
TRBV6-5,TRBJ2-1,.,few,CASSYWTGEQFF,TGTGCCAGCAGTTACTGGACGGGTGAGCAGTTCTTC
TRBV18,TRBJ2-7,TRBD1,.,CASSPPGGQGGYEQYF,TGTGCCAGCTCACCACCGGGGGGACAGGGAGGCTACGAGCAGTACTTC
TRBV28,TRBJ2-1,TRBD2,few,CASMAGVGDEQFF,TGTGCCAGCATGGCGGGAGTAGGGGATGAGCAGTTCTTC
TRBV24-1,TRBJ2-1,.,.,CATSEEFNEQFF,TGTGCCACCTCGGAGGAATTCAATGAGCAGTTCTTC
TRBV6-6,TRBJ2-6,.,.,CASSRDPNVLTF,TGTGCCAGCAGTAGGGACCCCAACGTCCTGACTTTC
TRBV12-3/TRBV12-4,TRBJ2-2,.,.,CASSDTYTGELFF,TGTGCCAGCAGCGACACTTACACCGGGGAGCTGTTTTTT
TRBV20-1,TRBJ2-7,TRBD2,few,CSARGTSGVEGQYF,TGCAGTGCTAGGGGGACTAGCGGGGTCGAGGGGCAGTACTTC
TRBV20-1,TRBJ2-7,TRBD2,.,CSATGTSGNSYEQYF,TGCAGTGCAACAGGTACTAGCGGAAATTCCTACGAGCAGTACTTC
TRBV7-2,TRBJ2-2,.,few,CASSLRRLNTGELFF,TGTGCCAGCAGCTTGCGGAGACTCAACACCGGGGAGCTGTTTTTT
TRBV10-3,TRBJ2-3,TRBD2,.,CAITEGLAGGDTQYF,TGTGCCATCACGGAGGGACTAGCGGGGGGAGATACGCAGTATTTT
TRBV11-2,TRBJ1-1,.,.,CASSPIPPMNTEAFF,TGTGCCAGCAGCCCCATTCCCCCGATGAACACTGAAGCTTTCTTT
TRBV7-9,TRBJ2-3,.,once,CASSLSRPQTDTQYF,TGTGCCAGCAGCTTATCTAGGCCGCAAACAGATACGCAGTATTTT
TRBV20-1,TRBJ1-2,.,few,CSANGSPYGYTF,TGCAGTGCTAACGGCAGCCCCTATGGCTACACCTTC
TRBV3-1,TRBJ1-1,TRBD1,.,CASSHFGQATTEAFF,TGTGCCAGCAGCCATTTCGGACAGGCAACCACTGAAGCTTTCTTT
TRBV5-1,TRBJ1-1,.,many,CASSLDVQMNTEAFF,TGCGCCAGCAGCTTGGACGTTCAGATGAACACTGAAGCTTTCTTT
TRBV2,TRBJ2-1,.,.,CASSPWALANEQFF,TGTGCCAGCAGTCCCTGGGCCCTGGCCAATGAGCAGTTCTTC
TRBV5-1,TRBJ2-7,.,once,CASSRARGDYEQYF,TGCGCCAGCAGCAGGGCAAGGGGGGACTACGAGCAGTACTTC
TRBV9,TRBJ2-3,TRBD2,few,CASSVIAGNTDTQYF,TGTGCCAGCAGCGTAATAGCGGGCAACACAGATACGCAGTATTTT
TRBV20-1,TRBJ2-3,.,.,CSGGPAGDTQYF,TGCAGTGGAGGCCCAGCAGGGGATACGCAGTATTTT